This passage covers 7 T cell receptor beta chains from one sample sequenced in a study of cytomegalovirus exposure and HLA in healthy donors. Assay: immunoSEQ multiplex PCR; the TCRdb copy retains only in-frame clones and omits some. The data contain roughly 75,000 clones, just under 85% of them seen just once; the ten biggest clones take up about 3%. The sample taken for sequencing was PBMCs. Source of these receptors: a man between 25 and 39 years old in good health and CMV-seronegative.

Only one count was recorded for this clone. V is TRBV4-3 and J is TRBJ1-4; 9 positions match TRBD1. Germline V CDR1 and CDR2: LGHNA, YSLEER. V shed 1 base, J shed 4 bases, and the junction held 4 bases outside the gene matches. The CDR3 spans 16 residues. The CDR3 spells CASSQGTGVGNEKLFF. In DNA form, the CDR3 reads TGCGCCAGCAGCCAAGGGACAGGGGTGGGTAATGAAAAACTGTTTTTT.

The chain combines TRBV7-2 with TRBJ1-1, with TRBD1 as a possible D gene (6 bases). The CDR3 totals 14 residues. Trimming stripped 2 bases from V and 4 bases from J, with 11 bases between. Germline V gene data show CDR1 as SGHTA and CDR2 as FQGNSA. CDR3 sequence reads: CASSLLQGSTEAFF. The CDR3 bases are TGTGCCAGCAGCTTACTCCAGGGGAGCACTGAAGCTTTCTTT.

The rearrangement uses TRBV2 and TRBJ2-2, with 8 bases lining up with TRBD2. Looked up from germline, CDR1 is SNHLY and CDR2 is FYNNEI. This CDR3 is built from 15 residues. With V trimmed by 6 bases and J by 4 bases, 7 bases remained unmatched. As DNA, the CDR3 is TGTGCCAGCAGGGGGGCGGGGGGCCCCACCGGGGAGCTGTTTTTT. This gives the protein CASRGAGGPTGELFF.

The chain has TRBV27 and TRBJ2-7, with D possibly matching TRBD2 (5 bases). Trimming cost V 6 bases and J 5 bases, with 23 bases left between them. In germline, CDR1 is MNHEY, CDR2 SMNVEV (reference sequence). The CDR3 has 16 amino acids. The CDR3: CASSPSNRELLHEQYV. DNA for the CDR3: TGTGCCAGCAGCCCTAGCAACAGAGAACTTTTGCACGAGCAGTACGTC.

V and J are TRBV5-1 and TRBJ2-5; TRBD2 might be the D (6 bases). The V end was cut by 0 bases, the J end by 4 bases, with 13 bases between. The germline V gene encodes CDR1 SGHRS and CDR2 YFSETQ. This CDR3 is built from 15 residues. The CDR3 DNA reads as TGCGCCAGCAGCTTGGGTCCGGGGGTAGGAGAGACCCAGTACTTC. It translates to CASSLGPGVGETQYF.

The chain carries TRBV4-3 and TRBJ1-2, with 8 bases aligning to TRBD1. From germline, CDR1 is LGHNA and CDR2 YSLEER. After removal of 3 bases from V and 4 bases from J, the junction contained 10 bases not matched to a gene. This CDR3 has 16 residues. The CDR3 sequence: CASSQESLTGGYGYTF. For the CDR3, the DNA is TGCGCCAGCAGCCAGGAGAGCCTAACAGGGGGCTATGGCTACACCTTC.

The chain joins TRBV6-1 to TRBJ2-7; 7 bases agree with TRBD1. After removal of 4 bases from V and 3 bases from J, the junction contained 6 bases not matched to a gene. CDR3 length: 14 amino acids. Germline V gives CDR1 MNHNS, CDR2 SASEGT. The CDR3 region is CASSVGQVNYEQYV. Here the CDR3 DNA reads TGTGCCAGCAGTGTCGGACAGGTGAACTACGAGCAGTACGTC.